What follows is one T cell receptor beta chain and its context. The CDR3 covers 14 residues. Germline CDR1 and CDR2: DFQATT and SNEGSKA (reference sequence). The trim removed 0 bases at V and 3 bases at J, leaving 5 bases unmatched. Random hexamers were used to reverse transcribe the RNA input (0.5 to 1 ug). An immunoSEQ multiplex PCR amplified TCR beta CDR3 over 54 Vbeta and 13 Jbeta. TCRdb passed the immunoSEQ multiplex PCR reads through MiXCR, listing each CDR3 protein once. The sample records approximately 120,000 distinct CDR3 sequences, 85% to 95% being singletons. The data derive from a study of CD8 T cells in Susac syndrome.

The sample was CD8+ T cells from PBMCs. The source is a human donor in good health. The gene calls are TRBV20-1 and TRBJ2-7, with 7 positions matching TRBD1. CDR3 nucleotides: TGCAGTGCTAGAGAGAGGACAGGACTCTACGAGCAGTACTTC. It codes for CSARERTGLYEQYF.